The sequence of this T cell receptor beta chain was determined in a study of beta chain features in type 1 diabetes. Study-wide points: It was not settled here whether HLA type affects TCRB rearrangement. Within each of all four CD4+ subsets, Type 1 diabetes patients had TCRB CDR3s that were moderately but significantly shorter. Relative to healthy donors, patients appeared to have naive, central memory and Treg TCRB repertoires that were more similar.

One heparinised draw, averaging roughly 0.12 L, was taken per donor. A sort by CD45RO/CCR7/CD25/CD127/CD95/CD27 yielded CD4+ naive, central memory, regulatory and stem cell-like memory cells. Reverse transcribing all isolated RNA meant expressed TCRB transcripts were sequenced. Assay: immunoSEQ multiplex PCR; the TCRdb copy retains only in-frame clones and omits some. The repertoire has more than 95,000 clones, approximately 15% of them found once; the top ten carry around 2.7%. As for this clone: The antigen is undetermined.

This CDR3 spans 13 amino acids. The V gene lost 1 base and the J gene lost 3 bases, with 6 bases spanning the gap. Germline V gene data show CDR1 as MNHEY and CDR2 as SMNVEV (reference sequence). This rearrangement joins TRBV27 to TRBJ1-1; D gene ambiguous. The TCR comes from a man aged 18 to 30 with type 1 diabetes. The sequenced material came from central memory CD4+ T cells from blood. The CDR3 sequence: CASSLWSYTEAFF. CDR3 DNA: TGTGCCAGCAGTTTATGGTCGTACACTGAAGCTTTCTTT.